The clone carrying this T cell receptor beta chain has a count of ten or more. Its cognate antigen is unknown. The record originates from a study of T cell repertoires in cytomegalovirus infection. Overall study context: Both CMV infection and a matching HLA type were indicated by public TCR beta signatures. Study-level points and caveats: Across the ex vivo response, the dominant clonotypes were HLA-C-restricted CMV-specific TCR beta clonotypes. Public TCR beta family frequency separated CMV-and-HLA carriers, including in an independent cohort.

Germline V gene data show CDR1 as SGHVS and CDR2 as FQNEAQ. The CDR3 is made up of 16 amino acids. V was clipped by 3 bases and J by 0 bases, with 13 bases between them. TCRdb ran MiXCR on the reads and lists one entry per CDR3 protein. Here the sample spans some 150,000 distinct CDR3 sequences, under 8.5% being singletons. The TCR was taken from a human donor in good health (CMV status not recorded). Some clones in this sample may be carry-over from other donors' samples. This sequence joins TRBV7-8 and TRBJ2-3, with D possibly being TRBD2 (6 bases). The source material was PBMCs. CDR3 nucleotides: TGTGCCAGCAGCTTGGGAGGTCTCACTAGCACAGATACGCAGTATTTT. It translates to CASSLGGLTSTDTQYF.